These 25 T cell receptor beta chains were all obtained from the same sample, sequenced in a study of identical twins. A single record per CDR3 protein comes from TCRdb applying MiXCR to the 5' RACE reads. In the table there are 1.5 million to 2 million distinct CDR3 sequences, roughly a third of which are singletons. The source material was cord blood. All receptors derive from a newborn girl in good health.

The chain couples TRBV20-1 to TRBJ1-6; perhaps TRBD1 as D (5 bases). V lost 0 bases to trimming and J lost 7 bases, with 10 bases between them. This CDR3 has 14 residues. Germline V lookup: CDR1 DFQATT, CDR2 SNEGSKA (reference sequence). The DNA for the CDR3 is TGCAGTGCTAGAGATTCCAGGGCCAATTCACCCCTCCACTTT. Protein product: CSARDSRANSPLHF.

This clonotype was counted only a few times. This sequence joins TRBV28 and TRBJ2-4; either TRBD1 or TRBD2 may fit D (6 bases each). The closer fit of TRBJ2-7 to the DNA end suggests the J call may be wrong. This CDR3 is built from 11 residues. Germline V gene lookup returns CDR1 MDHEN and CDR2 SYDVKM. The CDR3 protein is CASSWGAEQYF. DNA of the CDR3: TGTGCCAGCAGTTGGGGGGCCGAGCAGTACTTC.

This clonotype was seen a handful of times. The chain uses TRBV29-1 and TRBJ2-7; unclear D gene. The CDR3 is made up of 12 amino acids. The V gene's germline CDR1 is SQVTM and CDR2 ANQGSEA. Trimming stripped 4 bases from V and 4 bases from J, with 11 bases between. CDR3: CSVVGKAYEQYF. The DNA of the CDR3 is TGCAGCGTTGTCGGCAAGGCTTACGAGCAGTACTTC.

The chain carries TRBV20-1 and TRBJ2-1; 8 nucleotides align to TRBD2. The CDR3 sequence is 14 residues long. Trimming removed 2 bases from V and 7 bases from J; junction bases left unmatched: 7. Germline-derived CDR1 and CDR2 are DFQATT and SNEGSKA (reference sequence). This CDR3 reads CSARRAGGVNEQFF. CDR3 DNA sequence: TGCAGTGCTAGACGGGCGGGAGGCGTTAATGAGCAGTTCTTC.

This chain uses TRBV7-2 with TRBJ2-1; 14 bases agree with TRBD2. Germline V CDR1 and CDR2: SGHTA, FQGNSA. Trimming took 2 bases from V and 10 from J; bases not matched to a gene: 13. The CDR3 has 18 residues. The CDR3 protein is CASSLIATSGRASGEQFF. CDR3 nucleotide sequence: TGTGCCAGCAGCTTAATTGCGACTAGCGGGAGGGCCTCAGGGGAGCAGTTCTTC.

As to this clonotype: Germline and junction disagree at one end, which may indicate a read error. The chain joins TRBV20-1 to TRBJ1-2, with 7 bases that match TRBD1. The CDR3 is 13 amino acids. Looked up from germline, CDR1 is DFQATT and CDR2 is SNEGSKA (reference sequence). The CDR3 nucleotides are TGCAGTGCCAGAGGGGGCAGGGCGGGCGGCTACACCTTC. This gives the protein CSARGGRAGGYTF.

The chain couples TRBV20-1 to TRBJ2-7, with D perhaps TRBD1 (6 bases). Germline V gene sequence: CDR1 DFQATT, CDR2 SNEGSKA (reference sequence). With 6 bases removed from V and 2 bases from J, the gap between germline ends came to 17 bases. CDR3 size: 14 residues. The CDR3 region has the DNA TGCAGTGCCGTCTCCGAAACAGGGACCTACGAGCAGTACTTC. The encoded protein is CSAVSETGTYEQYF.

Of note for this clonotype: Possible read error: a much larger clone is one base away. The chain couples TRBV11-2 to TRBJ2-7; D gene ambiguous. The DNA end is a closer match to TRBJ2-5, so the J assignment may be wrong. The length of the CDR3 is 14 residues. The V gene's germline CDR1 is SGHAT and CDR2 FQNNGV. In nucleotides, the CDR3 is TGTGCCAGCAGCTTATCGTGTAGTAGAGAGACCCAGTACTTC. Translating gives CASSLSCSRETQYF.

The chain employs TRBV7-9 and TRBJ1-1; D is unclear. The germline V gene encodes CDR1 SEHNR and CDR2 FQNEAQ (reference sequence). The V end lost 2 bases, the J end lost 1 base, and 8 bases lay between the germline ends. The CDR3 length is 14 residues. CDR3 DNA sequence: TGTGCCAGCAGCTTAACCTTAAAGAACACTGAAGCTTTCTTT. Protein product: CASSLTLKNTEAFF.

This clonotype appeared a few times. The chain uses TRBV20-1 and TRBJ1-6; TRBD1 matches 9 bases. Trimming removed 2 bases from V and 10 bases from J; junction bases left unmatched: 12. This CDR3 has 16 residues. Per the germline V gene, CDR1 is DFQATT and CDR2 is SNEGSKA (reference sequence). For the CDR3, the DNA is TGCAGTGCTAGAAATCCGGGACAGGGACCCGAATCACCCCTCCACTTT. This gives the protein CSARNPGQGPESPLHF.

On this clonotype: A much larger clonotype is one base distant, so this may be a read error. The chain has TRBV24-1 and TRBJ2-1; no clear D. The germline V gene encodes CDR1 KGHDR and CDR2 SFDVKD. Deletions cut 3 bases from V and 8 bases from J, with 16 bases between. The length of the CDR3 is 15 residues. The DNA for the CDR3 is TGTGCCACCAGTGATCCTCATCAAGGATACGATGAGCAGTTCTTC. Translated, it gives CATSDPHQGYDEQFF.

The chain is built from TRBV6-5 and TRBJ2-7, with TRBD1 matching 9 bases. Germline V gene sequence: CDR1 MNHEY, CDR2 SVGAGI. The CDR3 contains 13 residues. The chain's CDR3 is CVGTGTGCDEQYF. The CDR3 DNA is TGTGTCGGAACCGGGACAGGGTGTGACGAGCAGTACTTC.

This clonotype was picked up a small number of times. The V gene is TRBV4-2, the J gene TRBJ2-7; no clear D gene. The CDR3 contains 13 residues. Trimming stripped 2 bases from V and 10 bases from J, with 15 bases between. The germline V gene has CDR1 LGHNA and CDR2 YNFKEQ. The chain's CDR3 is CASSQTGLPYQYF. In nucleotides, the CDR3 is TGTGCCAGCAGCCAAACGGGCCTTCCATACCAGTACTTC.

The chain combines TRBV27 with TRBJ1-2, with 8 bases fitting TRBD1. The germline V gene has CDR1 MNHEY and CDR2 SMNVEV (reference sequence). The ends lost 3 bases at V and 0 bases at J; junction bases unmatched: 6. The CDR3 runs 16 residues. The CDR3 here is CASSFGGTGPNYGYTF. In DNA, the CDR3 is TGTGCCAGCAGTTTCGGGGGGACAGGTCCTAACTATGGCTACACCTTC.

This sequence joins TRBV20-1 and TRBJ2-2; D is perhaps TRBD1 (5 bases). Germline V lookup: CDR1 DFQATT, CDR2 SNEGSKA (reference sequence). V was pared by 6 bases and J by 4 bases, with 15 bases between. CDR3 size: 14 residues. Here the CDR3 reads CSAPKKQGTGELFF. The CDR3, as DNA: TGCAGTGCCCCTAAGAAGCAGGGCACCGGGGAGCTGTTTTTT.

This rearrangement joins TRBV2 to TRBJ1-4, with unresolved D. Trimming pared 6 bases from V and 5 bases from J, leaving 10 bases between. The CDR3 extends over 13 amino acids. Germline CDR1 SNHLY, CDR2 FYNNEI. CDR3 sequence: CASSGVGNEKLFF. The CDR3, as DNA: TGTGCCAGCAGCGGGGTGGGGAATGAAAAACTGTTTTTT.

This chain joins TRBV27 and TRBJ2-7, with D perhaps matching TRBD2 (6 bases). Germline CDR1 and CDR2: MNHEY and SMNVEV (reference sequence). The CDR3 contains 15 residues. V was pared by 3 bases and J by 4 bases, with 16 bases between. The CDR3 region is CASSFGDPGGYEQYF. In nucleotides, the CDR3 is TGTGCCAGCAGTTTCGGGGACCCCGGGGGATACGAGCAGTACTTC.

This chain connects TRBV7-9 to TRBJ2-1; the D is unclear. There are 19 residues in the CDR3. Germline CDR1 is SEHNR and CDR2 is FQNEAQ (reference sequence). Trimming left V 4 bases short and J 1 base short, with 23 bases between. Here the CDR3 reads CASSSPGPPSAQSYNEQFF. CDR3 DNA: TGTGCCAGCAGCTCTCCTGGCCCCCCTAGTGCACAATCCTACAATGAGCAGTTCTTC.

This chain joins TRBV5-6 and TRBJ1-2; TRBD1 is a possible D gene (5 bases). The germline V and J ends were trimmed by 0 bases and 8 bases, with 11 bases remaining between them. The CDR3 is 13 residues long. Germline assignment: CDR1 SGHDT and CDR2 YYEEEE. The CDR3 region is CASSLGRVGGYTF. The CDR3 nucleotides are TGTGCCAGCAGCTTGGGCAGGGTCGGCGGCTACACCTTC.

This clonotype was recorded a few times. The chain combines TRBV4-2 with TRBJ2-4, with a weak D call TRBD2 (5 bases). V dropped 0 bases and J dropped 11 bases, with 11 bases sitting between them. Germline V gene data show CDR1 as LGHNA and CDR2 as YNFKEQ. The CDR3 totals 13 residues. CDR3 in amino acids: CASSQDLGRVQYF. CDR3 in DNA: TGTGCCAGCAGCCAAGATCTAGGGCGGGTTCAGTACTTC.

This clonotype was seen many times. The V and J genes are TRBV9 and TRBJ1-2; 7 bases are shared with TRBD1. This CDR3 contains 15 residues. The germline V gene encodes CDR1 SGDLS and CDR2 YYNGEE. The junction had 5 bases not matched to a gene; V was cut back by 0 bases and J by 3 bases. The CDR3 region is CASSVDRDSHYGYTF. CDR3 sequence (DNA): TGTGCCAGCAGCGTAGACCGGGACAGCCACTATGGCTACACCTTC.

The chain employs TRBV2 and TRBJ2-3; 9 bases match TRBD2. The germline V gene encodes CDR1 SNHLY and CDR2 FYNNEI. Unmatched junction bases numbered 10, after V lost 3 bases and J lost 3 bases. The CDR3 extends over 17 amino acids. CDR3 DNA sequence: TGTGCCAGCAGTGATATAGGACCGGGACTAGCAACAGATACGCAGTATTTT. Residues: CASSDIGPGLATDTQYF. Complete variable domain (other parts from reference TRBV2 and TRBJ2-3): EPEVTQTPSHQVTQMGQEVILRCVPISNHLYFYWYRQILGQKVEFLVSFYNNEISEKSEIFDDQFSVERPDGSNFTLKIRSTKLEDSAMYFCASSDIGPGLATDTQYFGPGTRLTVL.

The chain recombines TRBV30 with TRBJ1-1; D is perhaps TRBD1 (5 bases). CDR3 length: 13 residues. V was clipped by 3 bases and J by 1 base, with 9 bases between them. The V gene's germline CDR1 is GTSNPN and CDR2 SVGIG (reference sequence). The CDR3 DNA is TGTGCCTGGAGCCATCAGGGGAACACTGAAGCTTTCTTT. It translates to CAWSHQGNTEAFF.

This rearrangement joins TRBV9 to TRBJ2-5; TRBD1 or TRBD2 may be the D gene (5 bases each). This CDR3 has 13 residues. Trimming left V 0 bases short and J 11 bases short, with 14 bases between. Germline CDR1 reads SGDLS; CDR2 reads YYNGEE. The DNA for the CDR3 is TGTGCCAGCAGCGTAGAGATCGGGGCTGAGCAGTACTTC. Translating gives CASSVEIGAEQYF. Variable domain in full (rest from reference TRBV9 and TRBJ2-5): DSGVTQTPKHLITATGQRVTLRCSPRSGDLSVYWYQQSLDQGLQFLIQYYNGEERAKGNILERFSAQQFPDLHSELNLSSLELGDSALYFCASSVEIGAEQYFGPGTRLLVL.

The chain links TRBV20-1 to TRBJ1-2; TRBD1 matches 11 bases. The CDR3 consists of 16 residues. Trimming took 6 bases from V and 7 from J; bases not matched to a gene: 16. In germline, CDR1 is DFQATT, CDR2 SNEGSKA (reference sequence). The CDR3 region is CSAKGDRGAQTGGYTF. CDR3 in DNA: TGCAGTGCAAAGGGGGACAGGGGGGCCCAGACTGGTGGCTACACCTTC.